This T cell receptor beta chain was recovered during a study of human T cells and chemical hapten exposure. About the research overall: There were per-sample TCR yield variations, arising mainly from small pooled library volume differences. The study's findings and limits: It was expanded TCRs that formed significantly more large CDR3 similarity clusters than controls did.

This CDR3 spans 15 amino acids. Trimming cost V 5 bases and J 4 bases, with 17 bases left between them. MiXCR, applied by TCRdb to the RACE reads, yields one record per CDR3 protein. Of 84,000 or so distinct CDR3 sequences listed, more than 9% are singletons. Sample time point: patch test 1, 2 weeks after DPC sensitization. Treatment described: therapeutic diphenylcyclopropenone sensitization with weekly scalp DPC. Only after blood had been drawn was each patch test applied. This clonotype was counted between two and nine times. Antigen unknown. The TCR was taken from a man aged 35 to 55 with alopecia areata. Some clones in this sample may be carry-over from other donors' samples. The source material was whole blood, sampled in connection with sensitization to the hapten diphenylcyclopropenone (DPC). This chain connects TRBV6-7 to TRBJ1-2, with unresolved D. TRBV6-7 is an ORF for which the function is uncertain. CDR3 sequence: CASSPKISFGYGYTF. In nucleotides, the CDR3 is TGTGCCAGCAGTCCCAAAATTAGTTTTGGCTATGGCTACACCTTC.